The source of this T cell receptor (beta chain) is a study of blood T cell repertoires in COVID-19. Looked up from germline, CDR1 is SGHAT and CDR2 is FQNNGV. The ends were cut back, 0 bases at V and 2 bases at J, with 8 bases in the middle. The CDR3 runs to 15 residues. Sequencing used immunoSEQ multiplex PCR; TCRdb keeps in-frame clones, though not all of them. This repertoire shows 200,000 to 300,000 clones, roughly 84% found once; its top ten account for about 27%. Sequencing input: peripheral blood. The chain carries TRBV11-2 and TRBJ1-3; perhaps TRBD1 as D (5 bases). The clonotype comes from a man between 40 and 49 years old with acute or convalescent COVID-19. As DNA, the CDR3 is TGTGCCAGCAGCTTAGATTCAGGGACTGGAAACACCATATATTTT. It is translated as CASSLDSGTGNTIYF.